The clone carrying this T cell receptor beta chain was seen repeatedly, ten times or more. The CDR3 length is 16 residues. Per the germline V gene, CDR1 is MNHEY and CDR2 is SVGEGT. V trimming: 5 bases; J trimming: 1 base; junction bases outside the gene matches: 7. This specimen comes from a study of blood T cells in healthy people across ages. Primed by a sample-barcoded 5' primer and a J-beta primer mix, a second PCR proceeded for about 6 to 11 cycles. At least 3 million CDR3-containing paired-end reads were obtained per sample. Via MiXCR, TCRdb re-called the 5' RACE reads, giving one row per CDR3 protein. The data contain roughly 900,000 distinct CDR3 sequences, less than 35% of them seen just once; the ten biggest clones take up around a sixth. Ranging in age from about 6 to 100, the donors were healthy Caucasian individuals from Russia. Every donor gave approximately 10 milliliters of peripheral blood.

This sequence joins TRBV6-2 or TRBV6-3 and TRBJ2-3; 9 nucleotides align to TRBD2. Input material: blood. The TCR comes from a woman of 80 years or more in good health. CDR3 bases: TGTGCCAGCAGTCGCCCCACTAGCGGGCGCACAGATACGCAGTATTTT. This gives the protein CASSRPTSGRTDTQYF.